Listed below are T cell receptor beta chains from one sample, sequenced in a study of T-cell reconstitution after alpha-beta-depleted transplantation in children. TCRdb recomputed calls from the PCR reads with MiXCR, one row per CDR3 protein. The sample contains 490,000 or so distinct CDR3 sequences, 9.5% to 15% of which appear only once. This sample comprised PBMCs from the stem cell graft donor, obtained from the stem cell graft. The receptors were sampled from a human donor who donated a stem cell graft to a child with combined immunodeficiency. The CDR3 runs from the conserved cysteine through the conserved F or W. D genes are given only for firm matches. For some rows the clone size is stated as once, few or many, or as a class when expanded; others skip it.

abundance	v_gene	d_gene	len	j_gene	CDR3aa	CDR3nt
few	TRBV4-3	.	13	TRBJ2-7	CASSQDRGNEQYF	TGCGCCAGCAGCCAAGACAGGGGTAACGAGCAGTACTTC
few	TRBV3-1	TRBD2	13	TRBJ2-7	CASSGVRTYEQYF	TGTGCCAGTAGCGGGGTAAGGACCTACGAGCAGTACTTC
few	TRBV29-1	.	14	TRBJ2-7	CSVGGRLGSYEQYF	TGCAGCGTTGGAGGCAGATTGGGCTCCTACGAGCAGTACTTC
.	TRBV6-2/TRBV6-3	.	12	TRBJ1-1	CASSYVATEAFF	TGTGCCAGCAGTTACGTAGCTACTGAAGCTTTCTTT
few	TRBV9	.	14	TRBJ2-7	CASSPEDISYEQYF	TGTGCCAGCAGCCCCGAGGACATCTCCTACGAGCAGTACTTC
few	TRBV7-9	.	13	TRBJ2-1	CASSLDYSYEQFF	TGTGCCAGCAGCTTAGACTATTCCTATGAGCAGTTCTTC
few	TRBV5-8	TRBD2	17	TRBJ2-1	CASSLQWRGGSYNEQFF	TGTGCCAGCAGCTTGCAGTGGCGGGGGGGTTCCTACAATGAGCAGTTCTTC
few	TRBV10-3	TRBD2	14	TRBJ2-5	CAISGPGLAEAQYF	TGTGCCATCAGTGGGCCGGGACTAGCGGAGGCCCAGTACTTC
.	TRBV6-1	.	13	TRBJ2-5	CASRQEGSQTQYF	TGTGCCAGCAGGCAAGAGGGGAGCCAGACCCAGTACTTC
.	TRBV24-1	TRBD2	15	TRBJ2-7	CATSERLAGVYEQYF	TGTGCCACCAGTGAAAGACTAGCGGGAGTTTACGAGCAGTACTTC
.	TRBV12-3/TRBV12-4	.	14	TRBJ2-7	CAIRGKQPPFEQYF	TGTGCCATCCGAGGGAAACAGCCGCCTTTCGAGCAGTACTTC
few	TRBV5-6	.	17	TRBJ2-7	CASSPLGSQGPSYEQYF	TGTGCCAGCAGCCCCTTGGGATCCCAGGGCCCATCCTACGAGCAGTACTTC
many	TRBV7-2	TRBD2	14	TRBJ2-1	CASSLSAAGGRKFF	TGTGCCAGCAGCTTATCGGCGGCGGGAGGGAGGAAGTTCTTC
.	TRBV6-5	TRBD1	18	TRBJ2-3	CASSYSSGGLSSTDTQYF	TGTGCCAGCAGTTACTCGTCAGGGGGCTTATCTAGCACAGATACGCAGTATTTT
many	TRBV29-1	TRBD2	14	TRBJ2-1	CSVLAGSSYNEQFF	TGCAGCGTTCTAGCGGGGAGCTCCTACAATGAGCAGTTCTTC
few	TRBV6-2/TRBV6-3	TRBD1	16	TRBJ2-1	CASIPLGQGRNNEQFF	TGTGCCAGCATCCCCCTAGGACAGGGGCGGAACAATGAGCAGTTCTTC
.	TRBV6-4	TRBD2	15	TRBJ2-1	CASRPTSGGAHEQFF	TGTGCCAGCAGACCTACTAGCGGGGGGGCCCATGAGCAGTTCTTC
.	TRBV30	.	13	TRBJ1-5	CAWSVQGNHPQHF	TGTGCCTGGAGTGTTCAAGGCAATCATCCCCAGCATTTT
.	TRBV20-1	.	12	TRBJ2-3	CSAKAPSDTQYF	TGCAGTGCCAAAGCCCCCTCGGATACGCAGTATTTT
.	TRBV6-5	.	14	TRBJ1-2	CASSYGAADYGYTF	TGTGCCAGCAGTTACGGGGCGGCTGACTATGGCTACACCTTC
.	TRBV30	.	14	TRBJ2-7	CAWMRGPSRGEQYF	TGTGCCTGGATGCGGGGGCCCTCCAGGGGCGAGCAGTACTTC
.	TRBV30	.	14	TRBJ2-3	CAWAGGGPFDTQYF	TGTGCCTGGGCTGGGGGGGGGCCTTTTGATACGCAGTATTTT
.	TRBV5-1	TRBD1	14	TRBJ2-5	CASSSSGQRETQYF	TGCGCCAGCAGCTCCTCGGGACAGCGAGAGACCCAGTACTTC
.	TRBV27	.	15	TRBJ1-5	CASSPTYNSNQPQHF	TGTGCCAGCAGTCCCACGTACAATAGCAATCAGCCCCAGCATTTT
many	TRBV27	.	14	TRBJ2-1	CASSLSPRGNEQFF	TGTGCCAGCAGTTTATCACCCCGAGGCAATGAGCAGTTCTTC
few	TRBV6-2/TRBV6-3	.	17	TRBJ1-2	CASSYGAGLSSNYGYTF	TGTGCCAGCAGTTACGGGGCAGGGCTGTCCTCTAACTATGGCTACACCTTC
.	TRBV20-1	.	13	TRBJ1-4	CSAKQGTNEKLFF	TGCAGTGCCAAACAGGGAACTAATGAAAAACTGTTTTTT
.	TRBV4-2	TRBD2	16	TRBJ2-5	CASSQESLAVQETQYF	TGTGCCAGCAGCCAAGAAAGTCTAGCGGTACAAGAGACCCAGTACTTC
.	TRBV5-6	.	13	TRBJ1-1	CASRQEGGWKAFF	TGTGCCAGCAGACAGGAGGGGGGCTGGAAAGCTTTCTTT
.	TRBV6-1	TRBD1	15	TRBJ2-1	CASSQTGGGYNEQFF	TGTGCCAGCAGCCAGACAGGGGGCGGATACAATGAGCAGTTCTTC
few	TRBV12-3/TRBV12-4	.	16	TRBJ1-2	CASSLEGNRANYGYTF	TGTGCCAGCAGTTTAGAAGGCAACAGGGCTAACTATGGCTACACCTTC
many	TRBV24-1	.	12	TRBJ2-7	CATSDAAAEKYF	TGTGCCACCAGTGATGCGGCGGCGGAGAAGTACTTC
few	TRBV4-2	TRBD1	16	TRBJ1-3	CASSHPGQSPGNTIYF	TGTGCCAGCAGCCACCCGGGACAGAGCCCTGGAAACACCATATATTTT
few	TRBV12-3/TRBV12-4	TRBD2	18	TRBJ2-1	CASSLVRSGRPLYNEQFF	TGTGCCAGCAGTTTAGTCCGTAGCGGGAGGCCCCTCTACAATGAGCAGTTCTTC
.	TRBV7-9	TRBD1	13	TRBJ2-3	CASSPDRGRTQYF	TGTGCCAGCAGCCCGGACAGGGGCCGTACGCAGTATTTT
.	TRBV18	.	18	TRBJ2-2	CASSPLALDSMNTGELFF	TGTGCCAGCTCACCGCTCGCACTGGACAGTATGAACACCGGGGAGCTGTTTTTT
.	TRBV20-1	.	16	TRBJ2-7	CCARLGGAVMTSGQYF	TGCTGTGCTAGGCTGGGGGGAGCGGTCATGACGAGCGGGCAGTACTTC
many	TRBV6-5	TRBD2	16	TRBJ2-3	CASSYLSGGGGDTQYF	TGTGCCAGCAGTTACCTGTCTGGCGGGGGAGGAGATACGCAGTATTTT
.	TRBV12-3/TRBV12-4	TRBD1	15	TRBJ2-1	CASRSGQVATMGQFF	TGTGCCAGCAGGTCAGGACAGGTAGCTACAATGGGGCAGTTCTTC
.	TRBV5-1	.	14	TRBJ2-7	CASSLADSGDEQYF	TGCGCCAGCAGCTTGGCGGACAGTGGGGACGAGCAGTACTTC
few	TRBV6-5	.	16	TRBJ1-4	CASSYSGRMRNEKLFF	TGTGCCAGCAGTTACTCGGGGAGGATGCGTAATGAAAAACTGTTTTTT
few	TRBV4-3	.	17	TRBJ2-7	CASSQDVVASAPYEQYF	TGCGCCAGCAGCCAAGATGTAGTGGCTAGCGCTCCCTACGAGCAGTACTTC
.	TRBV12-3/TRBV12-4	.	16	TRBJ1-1	CASSGPYGRAGTEAFF	TGTGCCAGCAGCGGACCTTACGGCAGGGCTGGAACTGAAGCTTTCTTT